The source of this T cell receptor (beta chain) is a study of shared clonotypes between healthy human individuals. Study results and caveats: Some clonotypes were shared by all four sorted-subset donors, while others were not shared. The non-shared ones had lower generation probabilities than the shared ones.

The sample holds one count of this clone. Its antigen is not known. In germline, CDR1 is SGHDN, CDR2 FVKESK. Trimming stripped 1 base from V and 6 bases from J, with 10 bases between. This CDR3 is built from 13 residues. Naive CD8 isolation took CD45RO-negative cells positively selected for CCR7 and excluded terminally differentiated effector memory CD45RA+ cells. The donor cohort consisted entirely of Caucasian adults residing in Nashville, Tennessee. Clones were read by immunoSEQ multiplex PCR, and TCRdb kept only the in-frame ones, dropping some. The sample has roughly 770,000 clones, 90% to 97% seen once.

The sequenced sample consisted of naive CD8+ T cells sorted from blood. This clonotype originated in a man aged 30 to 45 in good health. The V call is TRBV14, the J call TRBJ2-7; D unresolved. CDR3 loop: CASSQGAGFEQYF. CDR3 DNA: TGTGCCAGCAGCCAAGGGGCCGGGTTCGAGCAGTACTTC.